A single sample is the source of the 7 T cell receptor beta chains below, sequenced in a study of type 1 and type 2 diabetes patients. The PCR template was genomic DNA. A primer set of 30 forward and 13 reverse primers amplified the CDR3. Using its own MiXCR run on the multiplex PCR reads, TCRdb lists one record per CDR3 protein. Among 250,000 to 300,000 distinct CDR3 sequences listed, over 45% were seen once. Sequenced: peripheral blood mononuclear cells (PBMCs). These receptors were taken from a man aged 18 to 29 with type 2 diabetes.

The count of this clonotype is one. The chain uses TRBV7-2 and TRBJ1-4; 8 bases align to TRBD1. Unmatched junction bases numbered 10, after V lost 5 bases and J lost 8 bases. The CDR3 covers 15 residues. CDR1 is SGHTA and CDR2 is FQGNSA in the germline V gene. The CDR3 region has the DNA TGTGCCAGCAGCGTAGACCGGACAGGGATCGAAAAACTGTTTTTT. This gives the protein CASSVDRTGIEKLFF.

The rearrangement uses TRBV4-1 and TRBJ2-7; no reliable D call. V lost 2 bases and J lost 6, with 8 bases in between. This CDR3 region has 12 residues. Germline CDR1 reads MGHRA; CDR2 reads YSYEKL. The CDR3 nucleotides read TGCGCCAGCAGCCAACTCGGTAGCGAGCAGTACTTC. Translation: CASSQLGSEQYF.

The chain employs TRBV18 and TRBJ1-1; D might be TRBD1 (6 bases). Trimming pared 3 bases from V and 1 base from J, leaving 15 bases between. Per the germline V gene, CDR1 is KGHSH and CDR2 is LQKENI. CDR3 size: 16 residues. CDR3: CASSPVGRQANTEAFF. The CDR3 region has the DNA TGTGCCAGCTCACCTGTTGGGCGACAGGCGAACACTGAAGCTTTCTTT.

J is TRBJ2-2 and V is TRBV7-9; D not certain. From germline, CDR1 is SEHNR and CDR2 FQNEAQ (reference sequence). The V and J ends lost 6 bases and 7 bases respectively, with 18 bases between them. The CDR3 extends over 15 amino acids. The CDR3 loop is CASSSPGLTGGELFF. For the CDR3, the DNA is TGTGCCAGCAGTTCCCCGGGTCTGACGGGCGGGGAGCTGTTTTTT.

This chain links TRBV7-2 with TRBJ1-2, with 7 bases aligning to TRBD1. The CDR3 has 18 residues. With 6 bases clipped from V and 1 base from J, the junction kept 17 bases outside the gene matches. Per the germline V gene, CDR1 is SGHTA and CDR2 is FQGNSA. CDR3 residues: CASSLSLLIGGINYGYTF. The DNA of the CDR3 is TGTGCCAGCAGTCTTTCACTACTTATAGGGGGCATTAACTATGGCTACACCTTC.

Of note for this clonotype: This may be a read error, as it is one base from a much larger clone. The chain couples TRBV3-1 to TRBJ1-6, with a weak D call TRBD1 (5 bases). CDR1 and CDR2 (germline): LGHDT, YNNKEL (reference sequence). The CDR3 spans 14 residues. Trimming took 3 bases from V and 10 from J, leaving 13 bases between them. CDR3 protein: CASSHGGRGSPLHF. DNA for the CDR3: TGTGCCAGCAGCCATGGGGGGAGGGGATCACCCCTCCACTTT.

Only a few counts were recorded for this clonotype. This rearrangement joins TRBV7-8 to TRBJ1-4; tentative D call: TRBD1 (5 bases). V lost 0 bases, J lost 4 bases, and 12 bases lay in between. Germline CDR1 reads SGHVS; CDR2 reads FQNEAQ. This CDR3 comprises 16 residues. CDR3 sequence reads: CASSLAGRSVNEKLFF. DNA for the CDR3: TGTGCCAGCAGCTTAGCGGGGCGGTCGGTTAATGAAAAACTGTTTTTT.